This paragraph reports one T cell receptor (beta chain). The data belong to a study of blood T cell repertoires in COVID-19. V shed 2 bases and J shed 2 bases, with 11 bases lying between them. The CDR3 is 15 amino acids. Germline V gene lookup returns CDR1 MNHEY and CDR2 SVGAGI. Source study methods: Researchers report that nucleated cell counts were estimated from reference gene primer amplification. The data were produced by immunoSEQ multiplex PCR, yet TCRdb's version contains in-frame clones alone and is incomplete. That table furnishes V, J and clone size, whereas the DNA furnished D and trimming. The profile covers over 250,000 clones, with about nine tenths appearing a single time and 0.95% to 1.2% taken by the ten largest.

This clonotype was obtained from a woman between 25 and 40 years old who had recovered from COVID-19. Input material: PBMCs or T cells enriched from blood (not recorded which). V usage is TRBV6-5 and J usage is TRBJ2-3; D may be TRBD1 (5 bases). The CDR3 here is CASSYNQGVTDTQYF. For the CDR3, the DNA is TGTGCCAGCAGTTACAATCAAGGGGTCACAGATACGCAGTATTTT.